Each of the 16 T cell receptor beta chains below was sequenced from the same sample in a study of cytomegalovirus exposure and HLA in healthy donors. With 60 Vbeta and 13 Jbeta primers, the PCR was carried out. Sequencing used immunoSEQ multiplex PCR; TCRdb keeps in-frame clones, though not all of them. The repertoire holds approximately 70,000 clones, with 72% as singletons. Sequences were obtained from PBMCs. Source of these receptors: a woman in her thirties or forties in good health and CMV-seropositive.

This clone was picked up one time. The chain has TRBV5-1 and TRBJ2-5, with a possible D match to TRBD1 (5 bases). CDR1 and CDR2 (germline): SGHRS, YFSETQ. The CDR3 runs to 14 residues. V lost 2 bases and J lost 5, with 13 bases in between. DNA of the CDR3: TGCGCCAGCAGCTTTCAGGGTTTTGGGGAGACCCAGTACTTC. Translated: CASSFQGFGETQYF.

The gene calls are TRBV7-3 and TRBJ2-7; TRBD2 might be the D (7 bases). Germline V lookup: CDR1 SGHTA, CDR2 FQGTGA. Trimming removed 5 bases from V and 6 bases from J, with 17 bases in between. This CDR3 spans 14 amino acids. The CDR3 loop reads CASSPRGGVREQYF. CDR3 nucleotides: TGTGCCAGCAGCCCTAGGGGGGGGGTCCGCGAGCAGTACTTC.

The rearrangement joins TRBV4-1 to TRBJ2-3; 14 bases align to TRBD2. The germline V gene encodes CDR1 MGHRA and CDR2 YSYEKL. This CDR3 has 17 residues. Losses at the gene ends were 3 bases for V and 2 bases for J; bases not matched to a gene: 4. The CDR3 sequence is CASSQGTSGGVTDTQYF. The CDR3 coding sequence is TGCGCCAGCAGCCAGGGGACTAGCGGGGGTGTCACAGATACGCAGTATTTT.

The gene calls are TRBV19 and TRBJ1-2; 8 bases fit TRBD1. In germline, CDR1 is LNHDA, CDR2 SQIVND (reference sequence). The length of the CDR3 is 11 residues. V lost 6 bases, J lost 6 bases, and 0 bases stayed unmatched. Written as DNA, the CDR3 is TGTGCCAGTAGGACAGGGGATGGCTACACCTTC. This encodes CASRTGDGYTF.

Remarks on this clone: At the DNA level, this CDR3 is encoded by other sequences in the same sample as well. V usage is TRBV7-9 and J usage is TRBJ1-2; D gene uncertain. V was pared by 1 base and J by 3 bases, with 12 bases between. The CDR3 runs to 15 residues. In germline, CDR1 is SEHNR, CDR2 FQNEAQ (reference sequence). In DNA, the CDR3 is TGTGCCAGCAGCTTAGAGTCGGTCGCTTACTATGGCTACACCTTC. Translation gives CASSLESVAYYGYTF.

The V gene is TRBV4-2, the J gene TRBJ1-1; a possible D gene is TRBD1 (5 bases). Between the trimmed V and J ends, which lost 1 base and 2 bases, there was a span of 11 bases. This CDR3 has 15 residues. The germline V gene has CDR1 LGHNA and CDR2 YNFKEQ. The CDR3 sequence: CASSQAPDTNTEAFF. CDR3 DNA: TGTGCCAGCAGCCAAGCCCCGGACACTAACACTGAAGCTTTCTTT.

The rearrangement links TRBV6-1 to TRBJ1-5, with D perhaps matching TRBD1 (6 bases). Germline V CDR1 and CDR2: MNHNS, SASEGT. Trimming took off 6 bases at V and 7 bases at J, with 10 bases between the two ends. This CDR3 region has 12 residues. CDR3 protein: CASRDSSQPQHF. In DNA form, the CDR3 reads TGTGCCAGCAGGGACAGTAGCCAGCCCCAGCATTTT.

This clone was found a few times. DNA of the CDR3: TGTGCCATCAGTGAGTCGACTGCTAGTATTACAGGGGGCGATGGCTACACCTTC. Translated: CAISESTASITGGDGYTF. The genes are TRBV10-3 and TRBJ1-2, with 9 bases that match TRBD1. CDR1 is ENHRY and CDR2 is SYGVKD in the germline V gene. There are 18 residues in the CDR3. Germline trimming cut 0 bases from V and 6 bases from J; bases unmatched to any gene: 14.

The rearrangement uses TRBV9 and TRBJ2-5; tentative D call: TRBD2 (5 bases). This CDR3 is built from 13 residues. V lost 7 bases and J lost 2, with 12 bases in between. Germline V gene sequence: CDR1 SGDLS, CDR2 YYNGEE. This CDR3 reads CASSRGWQETQYF. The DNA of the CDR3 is TGTGCCAGCTCCCGAGGGTGGCAAGAGACCCAGTACTTC.

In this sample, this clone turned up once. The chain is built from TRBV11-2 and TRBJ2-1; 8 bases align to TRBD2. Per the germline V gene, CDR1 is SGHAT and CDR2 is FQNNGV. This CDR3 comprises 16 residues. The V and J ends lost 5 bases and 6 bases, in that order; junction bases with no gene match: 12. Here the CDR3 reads CASSVGVAGFSNEQFF. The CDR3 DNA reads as TGTGCCAGCAGCGTGGGGGTAGCGGGGTTTAGCAATGAGCAGTTCTTC.

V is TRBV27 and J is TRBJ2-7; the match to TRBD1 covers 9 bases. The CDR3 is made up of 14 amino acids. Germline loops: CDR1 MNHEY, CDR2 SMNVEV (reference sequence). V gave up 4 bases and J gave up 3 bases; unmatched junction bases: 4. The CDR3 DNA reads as TGTGCCAGCAGTTCACAGGGGGCCGGCTACGAGCAGTACTTC. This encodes CASSSQGAGYEQYF.

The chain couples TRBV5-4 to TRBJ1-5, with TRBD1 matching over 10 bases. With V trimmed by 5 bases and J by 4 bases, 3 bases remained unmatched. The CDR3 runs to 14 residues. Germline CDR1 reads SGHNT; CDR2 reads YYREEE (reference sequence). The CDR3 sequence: CASSRQGANQPQHF. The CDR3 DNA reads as TGTGCCAGCAGTCGACAGGGGGCGAATCAGCCCCAGCATTTT.

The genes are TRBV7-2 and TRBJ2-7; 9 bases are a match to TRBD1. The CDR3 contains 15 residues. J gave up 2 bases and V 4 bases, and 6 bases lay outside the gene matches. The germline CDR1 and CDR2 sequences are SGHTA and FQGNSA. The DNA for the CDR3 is TGTGCCAGCAGCTCTCGGACAGGGGTCCCCTACGAGCAGTACTTC. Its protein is CASSSRTGVPYEQYF.

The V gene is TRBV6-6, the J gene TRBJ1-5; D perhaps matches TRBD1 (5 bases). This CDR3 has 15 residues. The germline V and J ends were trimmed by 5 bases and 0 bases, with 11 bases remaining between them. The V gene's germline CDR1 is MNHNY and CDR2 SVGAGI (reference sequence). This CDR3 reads CASSPAGTSNQPQHF. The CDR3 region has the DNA TGTGCCAGCAGTCCCGCGGGGACTAGCAATCAGCCCCAGCATTTT.

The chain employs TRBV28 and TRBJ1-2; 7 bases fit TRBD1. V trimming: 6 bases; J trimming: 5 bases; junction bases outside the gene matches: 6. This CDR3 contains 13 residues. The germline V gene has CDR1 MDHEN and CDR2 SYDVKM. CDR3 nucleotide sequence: TGTGCCAGCAGCTTCGACAGGGCATATGGCTACACCTTC. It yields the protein CASSFDRAYGYTF.

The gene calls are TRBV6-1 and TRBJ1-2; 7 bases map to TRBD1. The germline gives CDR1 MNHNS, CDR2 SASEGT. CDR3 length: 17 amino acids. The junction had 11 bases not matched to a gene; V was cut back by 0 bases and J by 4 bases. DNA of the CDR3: TGTGCCAGCAGTGAAGCGCTTCAGGCAGGGGGTGGCTATGGCTACACCTTC. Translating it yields CASSEALQAGGGYGYTF.